This TCR beta chain was sequenced during a study of blood T cell repertoires in COVID-19. Data came from immunoSEQ multiplex PCR; TCRdb stores just in-frame clones and leaves some out. The sample contains fewer than 500,000 clones, 80% to 90% of which appear only once. The V segment lost 4 bases and the J segment 3 bases; nucleotides outside the gene matches: 6. CDR1 is SGHVS, CDR2 FQNEAQ, per germline. The length of the CDR3 is 15 residues. Clinical history reported by participants formed the basis on which cohorts were assigned. This clonotype was obtained from a man aged 30-40 years who had recovered from COVID-19. The sequenced sample consisted of PBMCs or T cells enriched from blood (not recorded which). This chain links TRBV7-8 with TRBJ2-3; TRBD1 aligns across 8 bases. CDR3 in amino acids: CASSYPGGRTDTQYF. The CDR3 nucleotides are TGTGCCAGCAGCTATCCAGGGGGCCGGACAGATACGCAGTATTTT.